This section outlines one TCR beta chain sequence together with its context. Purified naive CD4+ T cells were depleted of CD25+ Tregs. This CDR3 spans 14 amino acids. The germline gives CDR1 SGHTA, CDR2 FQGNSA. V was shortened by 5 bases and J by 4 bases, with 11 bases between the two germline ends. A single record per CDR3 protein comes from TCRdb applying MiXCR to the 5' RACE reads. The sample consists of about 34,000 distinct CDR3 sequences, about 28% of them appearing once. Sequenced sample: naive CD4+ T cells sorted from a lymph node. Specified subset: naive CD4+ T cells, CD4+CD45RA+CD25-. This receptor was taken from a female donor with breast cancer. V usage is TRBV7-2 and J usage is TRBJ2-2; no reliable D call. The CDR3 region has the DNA TGTGCCAGCAGCCCCTCTACGGTCACCGGGGAGCTGTTTTTT. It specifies CASSPSTVTGELFF.